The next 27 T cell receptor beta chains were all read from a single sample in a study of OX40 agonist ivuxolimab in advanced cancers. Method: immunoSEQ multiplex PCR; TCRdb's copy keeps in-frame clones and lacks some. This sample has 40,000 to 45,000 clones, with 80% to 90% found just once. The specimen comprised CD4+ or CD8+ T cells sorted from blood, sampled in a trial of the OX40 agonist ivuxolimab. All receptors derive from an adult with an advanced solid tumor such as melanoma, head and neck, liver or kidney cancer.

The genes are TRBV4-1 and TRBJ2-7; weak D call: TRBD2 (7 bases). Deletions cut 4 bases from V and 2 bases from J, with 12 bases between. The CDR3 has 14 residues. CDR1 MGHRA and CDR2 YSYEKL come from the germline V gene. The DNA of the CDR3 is TGCGCCAGCAGCCTGGGGGGGGGCACCTACGAGCAGTACTTC. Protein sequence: CASSLGGGTYEQYF.

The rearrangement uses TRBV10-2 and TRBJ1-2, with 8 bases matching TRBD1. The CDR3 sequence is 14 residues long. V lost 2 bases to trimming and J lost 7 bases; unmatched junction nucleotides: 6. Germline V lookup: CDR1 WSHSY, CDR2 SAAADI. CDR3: CASSEDRGWGGYTF. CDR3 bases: TGCGCCAGCAGTGAGGACAGGGGATGGGGTGGCTACACCTTC.

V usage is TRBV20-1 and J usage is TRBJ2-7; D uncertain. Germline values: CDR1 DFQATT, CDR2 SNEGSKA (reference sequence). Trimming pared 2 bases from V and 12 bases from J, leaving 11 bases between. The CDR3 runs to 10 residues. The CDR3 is CSARKQSLYF. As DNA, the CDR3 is TGCAGTGCTAGAAAACAGAGTCTGTACTTC.

CDR3 in DNA: TGTGCCACCCGAGAGGGGGTCGAAGAGACCCAGTACTTC. The encoded protein is CATREGVEETQYF. The chain recombines TRBV10-3 with TRBJ2-5, with D maybe TRBD1 (6 bases). The V and J ends lost 10 bases and 3 bases respectively, with 15 bases between them. This CDR3 has 13 amino acids. The germline CDR1 and CDR2 sequences are ENHRY and SYGVKD.

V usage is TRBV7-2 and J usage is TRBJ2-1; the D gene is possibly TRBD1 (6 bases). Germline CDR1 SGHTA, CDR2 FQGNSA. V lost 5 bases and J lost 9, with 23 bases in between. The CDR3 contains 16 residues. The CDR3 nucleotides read TGTGCCAGCAGCACGCACCGGGACACGCCACGGGGTGAGCAGTTCTTC. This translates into CASSTHRDTPRGEQFF. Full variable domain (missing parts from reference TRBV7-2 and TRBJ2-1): GAGVSQSPSNKVTEKGKDVELRCDPISGHTALYWYRQSLGQGLEFLIYFQGNSAPDKSGLPSDRFSAERTGGSVSTLTIQRTQQEDSAVYLCASSTHRDTPRGEQFFGPGTRLTVL.

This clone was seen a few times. CDR3 sequence reads: CSVTQGNNEQFF. For the CDR3, the DNA is TGCAGCGTTACACAGGGAAACAATGAGCAGTTCTTC. The chain is built from TRBV29-1 and TRBJ2-1; D perhaps matches TRBD1 (6 bases). The CDR3 has 12 amino acids. The germline V and J ends were trimmed by 5 bases and 5 bases, with 10 bases remaining between them. Germline CDR1 reads SQVTM; CDR2 reads ANQGSEA.

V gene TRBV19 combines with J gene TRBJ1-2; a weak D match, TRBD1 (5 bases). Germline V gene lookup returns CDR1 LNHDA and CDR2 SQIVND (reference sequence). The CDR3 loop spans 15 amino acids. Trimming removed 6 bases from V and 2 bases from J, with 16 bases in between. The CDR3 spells CASRLTAGGNYGYTF. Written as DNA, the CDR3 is TGTGCCAGTAGACTGACCGCCGGGGGGAACTATGGCTACACCTTC.

CDR3 in amino acids: CASTGGGTQYF. The CDR3 DNA reads TGTGCCAGCACCGGGGGGGGGACGCAGTATTTT. The chain carries TRBV11-1 and TRBJ2-3; 8 bases fit TRBD2. Germline CDR1 and CDR2: SGHAT and FQDESV (reference sequence). V dropped 7 bases and J dropped 9; count of bases not matched to a gene: 3. This CDR3 region has 11 residues.

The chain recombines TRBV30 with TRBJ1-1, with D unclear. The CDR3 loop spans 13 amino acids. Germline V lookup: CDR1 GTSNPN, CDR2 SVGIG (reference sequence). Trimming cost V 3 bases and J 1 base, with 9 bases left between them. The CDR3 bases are TGTGCCTGGAGAAGGGAGGGGAACACTGAAGCTTTCTTT. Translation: CAWRREGNTEAFF.

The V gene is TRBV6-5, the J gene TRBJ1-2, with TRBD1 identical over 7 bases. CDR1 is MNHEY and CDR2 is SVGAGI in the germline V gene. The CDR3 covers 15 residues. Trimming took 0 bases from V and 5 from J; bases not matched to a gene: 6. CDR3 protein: CASSYSNTGEYGYTF. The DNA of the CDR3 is TGTGCCAGCAGTTACTCGAACACAGGGGAGTATGGCTACACCTTC.

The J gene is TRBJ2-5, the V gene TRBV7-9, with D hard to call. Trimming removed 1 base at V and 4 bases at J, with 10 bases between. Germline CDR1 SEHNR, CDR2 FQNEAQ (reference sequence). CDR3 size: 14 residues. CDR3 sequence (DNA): TGTGCCAGCAGCTTAGAAACGGGTAGAGAGACCCAGTACTTC. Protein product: CASSLETGRETQYF.

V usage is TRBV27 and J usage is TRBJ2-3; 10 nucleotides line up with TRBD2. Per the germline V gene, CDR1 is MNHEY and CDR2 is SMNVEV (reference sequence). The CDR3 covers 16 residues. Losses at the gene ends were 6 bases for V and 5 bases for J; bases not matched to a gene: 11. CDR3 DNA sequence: TGTGCCAGCAGACCGCAAAGCGGGAGGGGGGGAGATACGCAGTATTTT. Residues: CASRPQSGRGGDTQYF.

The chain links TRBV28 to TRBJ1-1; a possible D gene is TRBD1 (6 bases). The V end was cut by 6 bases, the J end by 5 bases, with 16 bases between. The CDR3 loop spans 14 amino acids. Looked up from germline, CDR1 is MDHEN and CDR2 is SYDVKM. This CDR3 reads CASSTGRGETEAFF. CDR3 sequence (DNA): TGTGCCAGCAGCACAGGGAGGGGAGAGACTGAAGCTTTCTTT.

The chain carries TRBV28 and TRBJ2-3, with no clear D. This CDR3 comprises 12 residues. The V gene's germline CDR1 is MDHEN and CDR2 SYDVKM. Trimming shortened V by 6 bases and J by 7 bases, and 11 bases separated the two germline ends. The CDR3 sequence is CASRRGINTQYF. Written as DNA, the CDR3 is TGTGCCAGCAGACGAGGCATAAATACGCAGTATTTT.

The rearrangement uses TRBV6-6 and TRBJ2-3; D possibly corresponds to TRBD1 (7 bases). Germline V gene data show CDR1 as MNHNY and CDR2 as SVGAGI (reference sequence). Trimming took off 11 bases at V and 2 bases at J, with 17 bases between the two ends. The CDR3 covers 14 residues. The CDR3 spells CAVQGGSDTDTQYF. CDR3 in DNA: TGTGCCGTCCAGGGGGGCAGCGACACAGATACGCAGTATTTT.

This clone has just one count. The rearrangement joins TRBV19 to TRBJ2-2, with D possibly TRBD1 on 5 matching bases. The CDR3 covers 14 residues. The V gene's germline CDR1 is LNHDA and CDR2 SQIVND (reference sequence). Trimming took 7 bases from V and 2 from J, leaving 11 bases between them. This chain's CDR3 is CASKRQINTGELFF. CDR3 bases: TGTGCCAGTAAAAGACAGATTAACACCGGGGAGCTGTTTTTT.

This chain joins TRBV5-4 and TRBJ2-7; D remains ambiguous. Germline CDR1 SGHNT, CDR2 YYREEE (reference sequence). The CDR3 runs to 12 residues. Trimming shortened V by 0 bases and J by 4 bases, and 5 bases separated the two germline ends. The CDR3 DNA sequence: TGTGCCAGCAGCTTGGATCGGTACGAGCAGTACTTC. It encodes CASSLDRYEQYF.

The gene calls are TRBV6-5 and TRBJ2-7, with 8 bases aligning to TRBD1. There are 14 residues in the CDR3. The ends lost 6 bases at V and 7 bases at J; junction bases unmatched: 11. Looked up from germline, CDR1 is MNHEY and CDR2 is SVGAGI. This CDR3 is CASSYNRQGREQYF. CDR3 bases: TGTGCCAGCAGCTACAACCGACAGGGGAGGGAGCAGTACTTC.

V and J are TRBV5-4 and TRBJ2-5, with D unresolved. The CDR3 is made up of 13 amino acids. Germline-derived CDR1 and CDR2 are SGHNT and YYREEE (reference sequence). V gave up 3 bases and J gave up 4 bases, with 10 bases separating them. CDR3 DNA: TGTGCCAGCAGCTCTGGGGTTGGAGAGACCCAGTACTTC. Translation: CASSSGVGETQYF.

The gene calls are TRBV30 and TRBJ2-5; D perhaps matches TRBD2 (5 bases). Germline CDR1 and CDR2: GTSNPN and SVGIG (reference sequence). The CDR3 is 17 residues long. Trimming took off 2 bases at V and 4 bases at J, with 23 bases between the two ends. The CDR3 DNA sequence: TGTGCCTGGAGTTCGGGATTGAGGTTTCGAAAGGGAGAGACCCAGTACTTC. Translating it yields CAWSSGLRFRKGETQYF.

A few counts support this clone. The CDR3 protein is CASSPGDRGQGQPQHF. For the CDR3, the DNA is TGTGCCAGCAGTCCAGGGGACAGGGGGCAGGGACAGCCCCAGCATTTT. The V and J genes are TRBV27 and TRBJ1-5, with 12 nucleotides matching TRBD1. The length of the CDR3 is 16 residues. Germline V CDR1 and CDR2: MNHEY, SMNVEV (reference sequence). V trimming: 5 bases; J trimming: 7 bases; junction bases outside the gene matches: 9.

CDR3 DNA: TGTGCCAGCAGCCCACGACTTCTCAGCGGGGGTCACTCTGGAAACACCATATATTTT. Protein sequence: CASSPRLLSGGHSGNTIYF. The genes are TRBV11-2 and TRBJ1-3; D may be TRBD1 (5 bases). Germline CDR1 reads SGHAT; CDR2 reads FQNNGV. Trimming pared 5 bases from V and 0 bases from J, leaving 23 bases between. The CDR3 consists of 19 residues.

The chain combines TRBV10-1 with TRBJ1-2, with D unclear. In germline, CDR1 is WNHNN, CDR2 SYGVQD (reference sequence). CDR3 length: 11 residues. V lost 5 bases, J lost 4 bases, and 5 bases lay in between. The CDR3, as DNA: TGCGCCAGCAGTCACGGCTATGGCTACACCTTC. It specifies CASSHGYGYTF.

The CDR3 DNA reads as TGTGCCAGCTCAGTTGGTGCAGTCACCTACGAGCAGTACTTC. Protein sequence: CASSVGAVTYEQYF. This chain uses TRBV18 with TRBJ2-7, with no clear D. The CDR3 is 14 residues long. Trimming removed 5 bases from V and 2 bases from J, with 13 bases in between. Germline V gene sequence: CDR1 KGHSH, CDR2 LQKENI.

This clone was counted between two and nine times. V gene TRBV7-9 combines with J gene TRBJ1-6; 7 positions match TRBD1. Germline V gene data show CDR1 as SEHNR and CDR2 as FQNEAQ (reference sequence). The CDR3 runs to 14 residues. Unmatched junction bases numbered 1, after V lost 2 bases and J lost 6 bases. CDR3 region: CASSLQGGNSPLHF. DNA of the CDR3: TGTGCCAGCAGCTTACAGGGGGGTAATTCACCCCTCCACTTT.

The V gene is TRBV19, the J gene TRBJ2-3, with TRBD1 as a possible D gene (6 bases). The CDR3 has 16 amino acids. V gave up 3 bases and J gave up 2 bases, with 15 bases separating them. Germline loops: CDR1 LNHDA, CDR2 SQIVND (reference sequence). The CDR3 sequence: CASSIVRGRTTDTQYF. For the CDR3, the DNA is TGTGCCAGTAGTATTGTCAGGGGAAGAACCACAGATACGCAGTATTTT.

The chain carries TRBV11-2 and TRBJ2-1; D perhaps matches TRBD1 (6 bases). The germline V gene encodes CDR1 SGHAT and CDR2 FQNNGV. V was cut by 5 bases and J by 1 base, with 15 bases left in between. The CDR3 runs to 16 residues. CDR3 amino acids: CASSLTGQASYNEQFF. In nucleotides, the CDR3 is TGTGCCAGCAGCCTCACAGGGCAAGCTTCCTACAATGAGCAGTTCTTC.